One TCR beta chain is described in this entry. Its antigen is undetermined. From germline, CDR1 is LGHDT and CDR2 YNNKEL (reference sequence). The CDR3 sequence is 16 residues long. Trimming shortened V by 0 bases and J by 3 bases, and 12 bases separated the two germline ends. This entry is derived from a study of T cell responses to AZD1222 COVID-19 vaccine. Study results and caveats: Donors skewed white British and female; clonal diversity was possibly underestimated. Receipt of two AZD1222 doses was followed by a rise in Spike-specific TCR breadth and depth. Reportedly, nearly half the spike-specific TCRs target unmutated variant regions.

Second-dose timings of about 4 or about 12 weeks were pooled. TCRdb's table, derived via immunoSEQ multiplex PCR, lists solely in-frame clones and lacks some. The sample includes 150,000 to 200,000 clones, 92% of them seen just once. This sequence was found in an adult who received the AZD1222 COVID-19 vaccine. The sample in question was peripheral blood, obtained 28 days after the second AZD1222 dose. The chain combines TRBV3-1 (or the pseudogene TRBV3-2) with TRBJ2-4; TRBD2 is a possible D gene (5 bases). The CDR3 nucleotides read TGTGCCAGCAGCCAAGAGGCCGGGGTCGGCAAAAACATTCAGTACTTC. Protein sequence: CASSQEAGVGKNIQYF.